The clone carrying this T cell receptor beta chain was detected ten times or more. Its antigen is not known. TCRdb reprocessed the 5' RACE reads with MiXCR, giving one entry per CDR3 protein. The sample has around 310,000 distinct CDR3 sequences, around 4.5% seen once. The CDR3 has 13 amino acids. The germline CDR1 and CDR2 sequences are SNHLY and FYNNEI. Trimming cost V 7 bases and J 6 bases, with 16 bases left between them. This sample was taken from a study of T cells after yellow fever vaccination. Study background: Preparation of the low-cell-number fractions used SMART-Seq v4 Ultra Low Input.

Findings and caveats of the study: Compared with primary, the secondary response was weaker and peaked at day 5, not 15. Across the CD4 and CD8 compartments, a small share of clonotypes was present in both.

Here the sequenced sample was PBMCs, taken 15 days after the yellow fever booster vaccination. This clonotype was sampled from a man younger than 35 who received the YFV17D yellow fever vaccine. This rearrangement joins TRBV2 to TRBJ2-7, with D maybe TRBD2 (6 bases). CDR3 in amino acids: CASKPGEVGEQYF. CDR3 DNA sequence: TGTGCCAGCAAACCCGGGGAGGTTGGCGAGCAGTACTTC.